These 19 T cell receptor beta chains originate from one sample sequenced in a study of regulatory T cells in long-lasting Graves disease. TCR beta libraries were built with iRepertoire HTBI primers and Arm-PCR of CDR3 regions. TCRdb reprocessed the multiplex PCR reads via MiXCR and lists one record per CDR3 protein. Here the sample spans approximately 300,000 distinct CDR3 sequences, 15% to 20% being singletons. The sample's time point: newly diagnosed GD, antithyroid drugs for less than 3 months. Scientists built the TCR library using RNA that was extracted from PBMCs. Sequencing was performed on peripheral blood mononuclear cells (PBMCs), taken at new diagnosis, from a patient treated with antithyroid drugs. The receptors here all came from a female donor with Graves disease.

CDR3 DNA: TGCAGTGCTAGTGGGGGACAAGCGGAAAAACTGTTTTTT. Translated: CSASGGQAEKLFF. V usage is TRBV20-1 and J usage is TRBJ1-4, with a tentative D call TRBD1 (6 bases). The CDR3 spans 13 residues. V gave up 3 bases and J gave up 8 bases, with 13 bases separating them. Looked up from germline, CDR1 is DFQATT and CDR2 is SNEGSKA (reference sequence).

Many counts were recorded for this clonotype. V gene TRBV5-8 combines with J gene TRBJ2-1; TRBD2 agrees at 8 bases. V trimming: 3 bases; J trimming: 5 bases; junction bases outside the gene matches: 7. Per the germline V gene, CDR1 is SGHTS and CDR2 is YDEGEE. The CDR3 has 15 residues. The CDR3 nucleotides are TGTGCCAGCAGCTCAGCCGGGAGGGCCCACAATGAGCAGTTCTTC. This codes for CASSSAGRAHNEQFF.

This clonotype was seen many times. As DNA, the CDR3 is TGCAGTGCTAGCGCGGGAGGGACGTACGAGCAGTACTTC. Amino acids: CSASAGGTYEQYF. J is TRBJ2-7 and V is TRBV20-1, with 9 bases identical to TRBD2. CDR1 and CDR2 from the germline V gene are DFQATT and SNEGSKA (reference sequence). This CDR3 has 13 residues. Trimming cost V 3 bases and J 4 bases; bases outside gene matches: 4.

This clonotype showed up many times. The V gene is TRBV6-2 or TRBV6-3, the J gene TRBJ1-2; 7 positions agree with TRBD1. Germline loops: CDR1 MNHEY, CDR2 SVGEGT. V lost 7 bases and J lost 2; bases outside the gene matches: 7. This CDR3 has 14 residues. The CDR3 loop is CASIDRAENYGYTF. The CDR3 DNA reads TGTGCCAGCATCGACAGGGCGGAGAACTATGGCTACACCTTC.

This chain uses TRBV4-2 with TRBJ2-5, with 10 bases identical to TRBD2. In germline, CDR1 is LGHNA, CDR2 YNFKEQ. V shed 2 bases, J shed 4 bases, and the junction held 13 bases outside the gene matches. The CDR3 is 18 residues long. The CDR3 DNA follows: TGTGCCAGCAGCCAACGGACTTCTAGCGGGAGAGGGATAGAGACCCAGTACTTC. It codes for CASSQRTSSGRGIETQYF.

This clonotype was observed at least ten times. V usage is TRBV27 and J usage is TRBJ2-7; D tentatively reads TRBD1 or TRBD2 (5 bases each). V was pared by 6 bases and J by 3 bases, with 18 bases between. Germline CDR1 reads MNHEY; CDR2 reads SMNVEV (reference sequence). This CDR3 has 15 residues. The CDR3 region is CASSETGDGFYEQYF. The CDR3 coding sequence is TGTGCCAGCAGCGAAACTGGGGACGGCTTCTACGAGCAGTACTTC.

Details on this clonotype: Since a much larger clone is just one base distant, this may be a read error. The rearrangement uses TRBV11-2 and TRBJ2-5; 15 bases are a match to TRBD2. The DNA end favors TRBJ2-1, so the J call may be wrong. Germline CDR1 is SGHAT and CDR2 is FQNNGV. The CDR3 consists of 18 residues. The CDR3 DNA follows: TGTGCCAGCACCCGGACTAGCGGGAGGGTCCTCTCCTACAATGAGCAGTTCTTC. Its protein is CASTRTSGRVLSYNEQFF.

A few counts support this clonotype. The rearrangement joins TRBV6-1 to TRBJ2-4; 9 bases agree with TRBD1. With 6 bases clipped from V and 8 bases from J, the junction kept 8 bases outside the gene matches. The germline CDR1 and CDR2 sequences are MNHNS and SASEGT. This CDR3 spans 14 amino acids. The CDR3 reads CASRLWTGVDIQYF. The CDR3 DNA follows: TGTGCCAGCAGACTATGGACAGGGGTGGACATTCAGTACTTC.

At least ten counts were recorded for this clonotype. This chain uses TRBV28 with TRBJ1-2; D is uncertain. This CDR3 region has 14 residues. Germline V gene lookup returns CDR1 MDHEN and CDR2 SYDVKM. Trimming left V 3 bases short and J 0 bases short, with 8 bases between. CDR3 residues: CASSFPPTNYGYTF. The CDR3 DNA sequence: TGTGCCAGCAGTTTTCCACCAACTAACTATGGCTACACCTTC.

This clonotype was seen ten or more times. The chain is built from TRBV7-6 and TRBJ2-1, with 11 bases identical to TRBD2. The CDR3 has 16 residues. Germline lookup yields CDR1 SGHVS and CDR2 FNYEAQ. Trimming at V came to 5 bases and at J to 3 bases, leaving 6 bases not matched to a gene. The CDR3 DNA reads TGTGCCAGCAGCCCGATAGCGGGAGGGTTCTACAATGAGCAGTTCTTC. It codes for CASSPIAGGFYNEQFF.

A remark on this clonotype: A much larger clone is a single base away; this may be a read error. The genes are TRBV6-1 and TRBJ1-2, with D possibly TRBD1 on 5 matching bases. The CDR3 is 13 residues long. Per germline, CDR1 MNHNS and CDR2 SASEGT. The germline V and J ends were trimmed by 6 bases and 8 bases, with 16 bases remaining between them. Written as DNA, the CDR3 is TGTGCCAGCAGAGAGCGGGGCAGGGAGGGCTACACCTTC. This sequence encodes CASRERGREGYTF.

This clonotype was seen at least ten times. This chain connects TRBV19 to TRBJ1-5, with D perhaps matching TRBD1 (5 bases). This CDR3 spans 13 amino acids. From germline, CDR1 is LNHDA and CDR2 SQIVND (reference sequence). Deletions cut 3 bases from V and 9 bases from J, with 12 bases between. The DNA of the CDR3 is TGTGCCAGTAGTATGGGGACGAACGGGCCCCAGCATTTT. Translation gives CASSMGTNGPQHF. The entire variable domain, with the rest obtained from reference TRBV19 and TRBJ1-5, is as follows: DGGITQSPKYLFRKEGQNVTLSCEQNLNHDAMYWYRQDPGQGLRLIYYSQIVNDFQKGDIAEGYSVSREKKESFPLTVTSAQKNPTAFYLCASSMGTNGPQHFGDGTRLSIL.

This clonotype appeared many times. J is TRBJ2-1 and V is TRBV5-1, with TRBD2 identical over 16 bases. Germline values: CDR1 SGHRS, CDR2 YFSETQ. The ends lost 4 bases at V and 3 bases at J; junction bases unmatched: 7. The CDR3 length is 18 residues. The CDR3: CASSTTGTSGRVYNEQFF. The CDR3 nucleotides read TGCGCCAGCAGCACAACCGGGACTAGCGGGAGGGTCTACAATGAGCAGTTCTTC.

This clonotype was picked up many times. The chain combines TRBV10-1 with TRBJ2-1; 7 bases fit TRBD2. Germline V CDR1 and CDR2: WNHNN, SYGVQD (reference sequence). The length of the CDR3 is 14 residues. V trimming: 5 bases; J trimming: 9 bases; junction bases outside the gene matches: 10. The CDR3 DNA follows: TGCGCCAGCAGTAGACTAGCTGGTTCCACTGAGCAGTTCTTC. This translates into CASSRLAGSTEQFF.

This clonotype has a count of ten or more. The chain recombines TRBV2 with TRBJ2-2; D ambiguous. The CDR3 spans 13 residues. Germline values: CDR1 SNHLY, CDR2 FYNNEI. V lost 5 bases and J lost 4, with 8 bases in between. This CDR3 reads CASSLQSTGELFF. CDR3 nucleotides: TGTGCCAGCAGTTTACAGAGCACCGGGGAGCTGTTTTTT.

This chain joins TRBV25-1 and TRBJ1-4; a weak D match, TRBD1 (6 bases). This CDR3 region has 15 residues. Germline CDR1 is MGHDK and CDR2 is SYGVNS. The V end lost 2 bases, the J end lost 8 bases, and 15 bases lay between the germline ends. The DNA for the CDR3 is TGTGCCAGCAGTGAAGTTTTGGGGGGGGGCGAAAAACTGTTTTTT. It yields the protein CASSEVLGGGEKLFF.

This clonotype was counted at least ten times. The chain employs TRBV5-1 and TRBJ2-2, with 8 positions matching TRBD1. The CDR3 contains 13 residues. Unmatched junction bases numbered 5, after V lost 5 bases and J lost 8 bases. The germline V gene has CDR1 SGHRS and CDR2 YFSETQ. The CDR3 sequence: CASSGQGVGELFF. CDR3 in DNA: TGCGCCAGCAGTGGACAGGGTGTGGGGGAGCTGTTTTTT. The full variable domain, completed using reference TRBV5-1 and TRBJ2-2, is KAGVTQTPRYLIKTRGQQVTLSCSPISGHRSVSWYQQTPGQGLQFLFEYFSETQRNKGNFPGRFSGRQFSNSRSEMNVSTLELGDSALYLCASSGQGVGELFFGEGSRLTVL.

This clonotype was found a few times. V is TRBV5-6 and J is TRBJ2-3; D is perhaps TRBD2 (6 bases). The V end lost 0 bases, the J end lost 2 bases, and 13 bases lay between the germline ends. This CDR3 contains 16 residues. Germline-derived CDR1 and CDR2 are SGHDT and YYEEEE. The CDR3 region has the DNA TGTGCCAGCAGCTTGGGATCTGCGGGACCCACAGATACGCAGTATTTT. Encoded protein: CASSLGSAGPTDTQYF.

This clonotype was found many times. The chain has TRBV14 and TRBJ2-7; D unresolved. The CDR3 runs to 13 residues. The V gene lost 2 bases and the J gene lost 2 bases, with 7 bases spanning the gap. Germline V lookup: CDR1 SGHDN, CDR2 FVKESK. CDR3 sequence: CASSQSTAYEQYF. CDR3 DNA: TGTGCCAGCAGCCAATCGACCGCCTACGAGCAGTACTTC. The full variable domain, completed using reference TRBV14 and TRBJ2-7, is EAGVTQFPSHSVIEKGQTVTLRCDPISGHDNLYWYRRVMGKEIKFLLHFVKESKQDESGMPNNRFLAERTGGTYSTLKVQPAELEDSGVYFCASSQSTAYEQYFGPGTRLTVT.